These 10 T cell receptor beta chains were sequenced from one sample in a study of cytomegalovirus exposure and HLA in healthy donors. The PCR contained 60 Vbeta and 13 Jbeta primers. The repertoire was sequenced with immunoSEQ multiplex PCR; TCRdb's copy has only in-frame clones and lacks some. The table shows under 200,000 clones, with less than 80% occurring only once. The sample was PBMCs. The receptors were gathered from a female donor in good health and CMV-seronegative.

This clone was detected only once. The gene calls are TRBV10-3 and TRBJ2-5, with 10 bases matching TRBD1. The J call may be wrong; the DNA end is better matched by TRBJ2-7. The CDR3 covers 14 residues. Germline V gene data show CDR1 as ENHRY and CDR2 as SYGVKD. This CDR3 reads CAIRRQGAQYEQYF. CDR3 DNA: TGTGCCATTCGACGACAGGGGGCCCAATACGAGCAGTACTTC.

The V call is TRBV20-1, the J call TRBJ2-7; D may be TRBD2 (5 bases). Germline CDR1 and CDR2: DFQATT and SNEGSKA (reference sequence). CDR3 size: 11 residues. The V gene lost 1 base and the J gene lost 6 bases, with 7 bases spanning the gap. The CDR3 DNA is TGCAGTGCTAGAGGCGGGCGCGAGCAGTACTTC. Translation gives CSARGGREQYF.

The chain links TRBV2 to TRBJ1-2; D unresolved. The length of the CDR3 is 13 residues. Germline V gene lookup returns CDR1 SNHLY and CDR2 FYNNEI. The ends were cut back, 1 base at V and 2 bases at J, with 5 bases in the middle. The CDR3 protein is CASSEVRNYGYTF. As DNA, the CDR3 is TGTGCCAGCAGTGAAGTCAGAAACTATGGCTACACCTTC.

This clone was seen a single time. The V call is TRBV11-2, the J call TRBJ2-1; 10 bases match TRBD2. The CDR3 runs 13 residues. Germline trimming cut 5 bases from V and 14 bases from J; bases unmatched to any gene: 9. In germline, CDR1 is SGHAT, CDR2 FQNNGV. CDR3 DNA sequence: TGTGCCAGCAGCCCCCAGGAGCGGGGGGGAAAGTTCTTC. Its protein is CASSPQERGGKFF.

V usage is TRBV30 and J usage is TRBJ2-5; D perhaps matches TRBD2 (5 bases). Trimming took off 8 bases at V and 0 bases at J, with 13 bases between the two ends. The CDR3 has 13 amino acids. Germline-derived CDR1 and CDR2 are GTSNPN and SVGIG (reference sequence). The CDR3 nucleotides are TGTGCCGGTGGGAGACCGTACCAAGAGACCCAGTACTTC. It is translated as CAGGRPYQETQYF.

The chain recombines TRBV2 with TRBJ2-5; D is unresolved. This CDR3 comprises 12 residues. The germline V gene encodes CDR1 SNHLY and CDR2 FYNNEI. Deletions cut 4 bases from V and 2 bases from J, with 5 bases between. The CDR3: CASSVTQETQYF. The CDR3 DNA follows: TGTGCCAGCAGTGTGACTCAAGAGACCCAGTACTTC.

This chain connects TRBV19 to TRBJ1-5, with TRBD1 matching over 7 bases. The CDR3 contains 17 residues. CDR1 LNHDA and CDR2 SQIVND come from the germline V gene (reference sequence). The ends lost 4 bases at V and 7 bases at J; junction bases unmatched: 16. CDR3 DNA sequence: TGTGCCAGTAGTACCAACACGAGACAGGGCGGTTTGCAGCCCCAGCATTTT. This translates into CASSTNTRQGGLQPQHF.

Comment on this clone: Germline and junction disagree at one end, which may indicate a read error. J is TRBJ2-4 and V is TRBV11-2; the D gene is possibly TRBD2 (6 bases). The CDR3 runs to 14 residues. Germline V CDR1 and CDR2: SGHAT, FQNNGV. CDR3 sequence: CASEGGAPKNSQYF. As DNA, the CDR3 is TGTGCCAGCGAGGGCGGGGCTCCCAAAAACAGTCAGTACTTC.

The gene calls are TRBV28 and TRBJ2-2, with D tentatively TRBD2 (5 bases). This CDR3 has 13 amino acids. Germline values: CDR1 MDHEN, CDR2 SYDVKM. Trimming removed 7 bases at V and 6 bases at J, with 12 bases between. CDR3 nucleotide sequence: TGTGCCAGCACCACTTACGGGGCCGGGGAGCTGTTTTTT. It is translated as CASTTYGAGELFF. Together with reference TRBV28 and TRBJ2-2, the CDR3 gives the full variable domain: DVKVTQSSRYLVKRTGEKVFLECVQDMDHENMFWYRQDPGLGLRLIYFSYDVKMKEKGDIPEGYSVSREKKERFSLILESASTNQTSMYLCASTTYGAGELFFGEGSRLTVL.

This chain joins TRBV28 and TRBJ2-1; 8 positions match TRBD2. V dropped 5 bases and J dropped 2; count of bases not matched to a gene: 11. Germline CDR1 MDHEN, CDR2 SYDVKM. This CDR3 contains 17 residues. CDR3 nucleotides: TGTGCCAGCAGTCCTATTGGACTAGCTGGGGCCTACAATGAGCAGTTCTTC. Translating gives CASSPIGLAGAYNEQFF.